This T cell receptor (beta chain) was sequenced for a study of blood T cells in healthy people across ages. This clonotype was counted a few times. Primed by a sample-barcoded 5' primer and a J-beta primer mix, a second PCR proceeded for roughly 6 to 12 cycles. TCRdb re-derived calls from the 5' RACE reads in MiXCR, one entry per CDR3 protein. Here the sample spans 1.5 million or so distinct CDR3 sequences, roughly 43% being singletons. The ends were cut back, 6 bases at V and 2 bases at J, with 16 bases in the middle. Germline loops: CDR1 SNHLY, CDR2 FYNNEI. This CDR3 has 15 amino acids. Whenever a sample was processed, at least 6 million PBMCs were isolated.

The receptor was derived from a woman under 30 in good health. The material sequenced was blood. The chain combines TRBV2 with TRBJ2-5; weak D call: TRBD2 (6 bases). The CDR3 spells CASRAPWTTQETQYF. In DNA, the CDR3 is TGTGCCAGCAGAGCGCCCTGGACTACACAAGAGACCCAGTACTTC.